Below are 24 T cell receptor beta chains sequenced from a single sample in a study of shared clonotypes between healthy human individuals. Only CD45RO-negative cells positively selected for CCR7 counted as naive CD8 cells, so terminally differentiated effector memory CD45RA+ cells were excluded. Assay: immunoSEQ multiplex PCR; the TCRdb copy retains only in-frame clones and omits some. The sample consists of about 2,200,000 clones, about 93% of them appearing once. Sequencing used naive CD8+ T cells from PBMCs. The receptor set was obtained from a man aged 18 to 29 in good health. Some clones in this sample may be carry-over from other donors' samples.

A note on this clone: Other DNA sequences within the sample encode an identical CDR3. The chain links TRBV7-9 to TRBJ2-5; D unresolved. V was clipped by 5 bases and J by 2 bases, with 12 bases between them. CDR3 size: 14 residues. Germline CDR1 is SEHNR and CDR2 is FQNEAQ (reference sequence). The CDR3 bases are TGTGCCAGCAGCCTGGTCGGCGTACAAGAGACCCAGTACTTC. Its protein is CASSLVGVQETQYF.

The chain carries TRBV7-6 and TRBJ2-5; 11 bases align to TRBD1. Germline values: CDR1 SGHVS, CDR2 FNYEAQ. The CDR3 sequence is 17 residues long. J lost 3 bases, V lost 0 bases, and 6 bases had no gene match. The DNA of the CDR3 is TGTGCCAGCAGCTTAGCCGTGCGGACAGGGGGCGAAGAGACCCAGTACTTC. The encoded protein is CASSLAVRTGGEETQYF.

The J gene is TRBJ2-7, the V gene TRBV13, with 7 bases fitting TRBD2. J was trimmed by 4 bases and V by 8 bases; bases with no gene match: 14. The CDR3 length is 15 residues. Germline V CDR1 and CDR2: PRHDT, FYEKMQ (reference sequence). CDR3 in DNA: TGTGCCAGCCACCCACGGGGGGATCCGAGATACGAGCAGTACTTC. Amino acids: CASHPRGDPRYEQYF.

About this clone itself: Other DNA sequences from this sample encode an identical CDR3 as well. This sequence joins TRBV28 and TRBJ2-7; 7 bases fit TRBD2. The CDR3 runs to 13 residues. CDR1 and CDR2 (germline): MDHEN, SYDVKM. The J segment lost 0 bases and the V segment lost 5 bases, leaving 1 base of the junction unmatched. For the CDR3, the DNA is TGTGCCAGCAGTAGCGGGGCCTCCTACGAGCAGTACTTC. Its protein is CASSSGASYEQYF.

The rearrangement links TRBV28 to TRBJ1-2; D call uncertain. V lost 5 bases and J 6 bases, leaving 19 bases between the germline ends. The CDR3 is 15 amino acids. CDR1 and CDR2 from the germline V gene are MDHEN and SYDVKM. CDR3 in DNA: TGTGCCAGCAGTCCCTGGGAGGTTCGGGTTGATGGCTACACCTTC. As protein: CASSPWEVRVDGYTF.

This chain uses TRBV5-6 with TRBJ2-5, with 9 bases matching TRBD2. Germline V CDR1 and CDR2: SGHDT, YYEEEE. The CDR3 covers 14 residues. Trimming cost V 3 bases and J 2 bases; bases outside gene matches: 2. For the CDR3, the DNA is TGTGCCAGCAGCTCCGGACTAGCGCAAGAGACCCAGTACTTC. Its protein product is CASSSGLAQETQYF.

The chain uses TRBV7-9 and TRBJ2-1; unclear D gene. The CDR3 runs 15 residues. Germline CDR1 reads SEHNR; CDR2 reads FQNEAQ (reference sequence). V lost 3 bases to trimming and J lost 5 bases, with 14 bases between them. This CDR3 is CASSFWLGKNNEQFF. DNA of the CDR3: TGTGCCAGCAGCTTTTGGCTAGGAAAGAACAATGAGCAGTTCTTC.

The chain links TRBV11-1 to TRBJ2-1; 8 bases fit TRBD1. This CDR3 is 15 amino acids long. V dropped 5 bases and J dropped 3; count of bases not matched to a gene: 6. Germline V gene lookup returns CDR1 SGHAT and CDR2 FQDESV (reference sequence). The CDR3 reads CASSPGQDFYNEQFF. The DNA of the CDR3 is TGTGCCAGCAGCCCGGGACAGGATTTCTACAATGAGCAGTTCTTC.

The gene calls are TRBV5-1 and TRBJ1-4; TRBD1 aligns across 9 bases. Trimming at V came to 4 bases and at J to 5 bases, leaving 6 bases not matched to a gene. This CDR3 region has 15 residues. From germline, CDR1 is SGHRS and CDR2 YFSETQ. DNA for the CDR3: TGCGCCAGCAGCGCCCACAGGGGGCGGAATGAAAAACTGTTTTTT. Amino acid sequence: CASSAHRGRNEKLFF.

This chain uses TRBV4-3 with TRBJ2-1, with 10 positions matching TRBD2. The germline gives CDR1 LGHNA, CDR2 YSLEER. The CDR3 totals 16 residues. V trimming: 3 bases; J trimming: 10 bases; junction bases outside the gene matches: 12. CDR3 DNA: TGCGCCAGCAGCCAGACAGCGGGAGGGCCGAGTTCGGAGCAGTTCTTC. Its translation is CASSQTAGGPSSEQFF.

This sequence joins TRBV6-6 and TRBJ2-7; 7 positions agree with TRBD1. Germline CDR1 is MNHNY and CDR2 is SVGAGI (reference sequence). The junction had 9 bases not matched to a gene; V was cut back by 4 bases and J by 6 bases. There are 14 residues in the CDR3. The CDR3 region is CASSFEQGMSEQYF. The CDR3 bases are TGTGCCAGCAGTTTCGAACAGGGGATGAGCGAGCAGTACTTC.

The V call is TRBV11-2, the J call TRBJ2-2; no clear D gene. The CDR3 runs 15 residues. Trimming pared 1 base from V and 0 bases from J, leaving 6 bases between. In germline, CDR1 is SGHAT, CDR2 FQNNGV. CDR3 region: CASSLGRTNTGELFF. Written as DNA, the CDR3 is TGTGCCAGCAGCTTAGGCAGGACGAACACCGGGGAGCTGTTTTTT. Supplemented by reference TRBV11-2 and TRBJ2-2, the full variable domain reads EAGVAQSPRYKIIEKRQSVAFWCNPISGHATLYWYQQILGQGPKLLIQFQNNGVVDDSQLPKDRFSAERLKGVDSTLKIQPAKLEDSAVYLCASSLGRTNTGELFFGEGSRLTVL.

The CDR3 bases are TGTGCCAGCAGCGGAGAGTCGACTAGCGGGCGAAAGGGCTCCTACAATGAGCAGTTCTTC. It codes for CASSGESTSGRKGSYNEQFF. The J gene is TRBJ2-1, the V gene TRBV9; 10 bases are shared with TRBD2. Germline values: CDR1 SGDLS, CDR2 YYNGEE. With V trimmed by 3 bases and J by 0 bases, 15 bases remained unmatched. This CDR3 is built from 20 residues. Complete variable domain (other parts from reference TRBV9 and TRBJ2-1): DSGVTQTPKHLITATGQRVTLRCSPRSGDLSVYWYQQSLDQGLQFLIQYYNGEERAKGNILERFSAQQFPDLHSELNLSSLELGDSALYFCASSGESTSGRKGSYNEQFFGPGTRLTVL.

This chain joins TRBV28 and TRBJ1-5; 7 bases are a match to TRBD1. Germline V gives CDR1 MDHEN, CDR2 SYDVKM. The J segment lost 3 bases and the V segment lost 4 bases, leaving 3 bases of the junction unmatched. CDR3 size: 14 residues. CDR3 in amino acids: CASSSTGNNQPQHF. CDR3 nucleotide sequence: TGTGCCAGCAGTTCGACAGGGAACAATCAGCCCCAGCATTTT.

CDR3 DNA: TGCAGCGTTGAACTACCCCCCAGACACAATGAGCAGTTCTTC. Translation gives CSVELPPRHNEQFF. This sequence joins TRBV29-1 and TRBJ2-1; D is unresolved. V was trimmed by 2 bases and J by 5 bases, leaving 13 bases between them. CDR1 SQVTM and CDR2 ANQGSEA come from the germline V gene. This CDR3 spans 14 amino acids.

The chain uses TRBV7-9 and TRBJ2-7; possibly TRBD2 for D (5 bases). CDR3 length: 14 amino acids. Germline values: CDR1 SEHNR, CDR2 FQNEAQ (reference sequence). V lost 5 bases, J lost 3 bases, and 14 bases lay in between. The CDR3 nucleotides read TGTGCCAGCAGCCGAACGGGAACCAGCTACGAGCAGTACTTC. Its translation: CASSRTGTSYEQYF.

The J gene is TRBJ2-1, the V gene TRBV4-1; possible D gene TRBD2, 7 bases. Trimming took off 2 bases at V and 8 bases at J, with 22 bases between the two ends. The CDR3 contains 17 residues. Germline V lookup: CDR1 MGHRA, CDR2 YSYEKL. The CDR3 spells CASSQLSRRGTIDEQFF. The CDR3, as DNA: TGCGCCAGCAGCCAACTGTCACGGCGGGGGACAATTGATGAGCAGTTCTTC.

The chain links TRBV29-1 to TRBJ2-1; D is unclear. Per the germline V gene, CDR1 is SQVTM and CDR2 is ANQGSEA. This CDR3 contains 13 residues. With 7 bases removed from V and 0 bases from J, the gap between germline ends came to 10 bases. DNA of the CDR3: TGCAGCGCAGACATATTCTCCTACAATGAGCAGTTCTTC. Translating gives CSADIFSYNEQFF.

The chain is built from TRBV4-1 and TRBJ2-1, with D perhaps matching TRBD1 (6 bases). CDR3 size: 16 residues. Germline V gene data show CDR1 as MGHRA and CDR2 as YSYEKL. Trimming took off 5 bases at V and 6 bases at J, with 20 bases between the two ends. The CDR3 region is CASSNRGFTSPNEQFF. DNA of the CDR3: TGCGCCAGCAGCAATAGGGGGTTCACCTCCCCCAATGAGCAGTTCTTC.

DNA of the CDR3: TGTGCCAGCAGTTACTCTAATCCGGGACAGGAAGCTTTCTTT. Translated, it gives CASSYSNPGQEAFF. The V gene is TRBV6-6, the J gene TRBJ1-1; 7 nucleotides match TRBD1. Trimming took 0 bases from V and 8 from J; bases not matched to a gene: 6. CDR1 is MNHNY and CDR2 is SVGAGI in the germline V gene (reference sequence). The CDR3 consists of 14 residues.

The chain links TRBV6-6 to TRBJ1-1, with D unclear. Germline CDR1 reads MNHNY; CDR2 reads SVGAGI (reference sequence). Trimming cost V 7 bases and J 1 base, with 13 bases left between them. The CDR3 totals 14 residues. CDR3 coding DNA: TGTGCCAGCACTCAACAACCGGGGAACACTGAAGCTTTCTTT. The encoded protein is CASTQQPGNTEAFF.

This clone was detected only once. The rearrangement joins TRBV19 to TRBJ2-1; D possibly corresponds to TRBD1 (6 bases). The V gene lost 3 bases and the J gene lost 1 base, with 16 bases spanning the gap. Germline CDR1 reads LNHDA; CDR2 reads SQIVND (reference sequence). The CDR3 length is 17 residues. The CDR3 here is CASSIRTARVSYNEQFF. DNA of the CDR3: TGTGCCAGTAGTATCAGGACAGCCAGGGTTTCCTACAATGAGCAGTTCTTC.

The V and J genes are TRBV29-1 and TRBJ2-7; 9 nucleotides align to TRBD1. Germline assignment: CDR1 SQVTM and CDR2 ANQGSEA. The J segment lost 3 bases and the V segment lost 6 bases, leaving 6 bases of the junction unmatched. This CDR3 is built from 13 residues. CDR3 amino acids: CSVSRDRDYEQYF. In DNA form, the CDR3 reads TGCAGCGTCTCACGGGACAGGGACTACGAGCAGTACTTC.

This CDR3 is CASSASGPLFF. CDR3 sequence (DNA): TGTGCCAGCAGCGCTAGCGGCCCGCTGTTCTTC. The chain carries TRBV9 and TRBJ2-1, with 7 nucleotides matching TRBD2. Germline CDR1 and CDR2: SGDLS and YYNGEE. Trimming at V came to 3 bases and at J to 15 bases, leaving 6 bases not matched to a gene. There are 11 residues in the CDR3.